The clone carrying this TCR beta chain was recorded only once. The antigen remains unidentified. CDR1 is ENHRY, CDR2 SYGVKD, per germline. Trimming stripped 5 bases from V and 4 bases from J, with 6 bases between. The CDR3 consists of 11 residues. This sample is part of a study of OX40 agonist ivuxolimab in advanced cancers. Study summary: An agonistic human IgG2 monoclonal antibody against OX40 (CD134) was given.

Overall study findings and caveats: Low normalized T-cell clonal expansion was also seen in some nonresponders.

Here immunoSEQ multiplex PCR was the method, and the copy in TCRdb shows in-frame clones only, minus some. The table includes about 150,000 clones, 90% detected once. The material sequenced was CD4+ or CD8+ T cells sorted from blood, taken in a trial of the OX40 agonist ivuxolimab. The chain carries TRBV10-3 and TRBJ2-7; a weak D match, TRBD1 (5 bases). This TCR came from an adult with an advanced solid tumor such as melanoma, head and neck, liver or kidney cancer. The CDR3 bases are TGTGCCATCAGTCAGGGTTACGAGCAGTACTTC. Translating gives CAISQGYEQYF.